This TCR beta chain was documented in a study of T cell repertoires in cytomegalovirus infection. At the level of the study: Public TCR beta signatures indicated both CMV infection and matching HLA type. Overall study findings and caveats: Cumulative public TCR beta family frequency identified CMV carriers with the relevant HLA.

Many counts were recorded for this clonotype. Its antigen is as yet unknown. TCRdb fed the reads into MiXCR, producing one record per CDR3 protein. The table records nearly 450,000 distinct CDR3 sequences, roughly a third of them present only once. The V end lost 2 bases, the J end lost 5 bases, and 5 bases lay between the germline ends. Germline V lookup: CDR1 SGHTA, CDR2 FQGNSA. This CDR3 contains 12 residues. The chain couples TRBV7-2 to TRBJ2-3; unclear D gene. This TCR came from a human donor in good health (CMV status not recorded). Some clones in this sample may be carry-over from other donors' samples. Sequencing was done on a sample of PBMCs. CDR3 sequence (DNA): TGTGCCAGCAGCTTAACTGGAGATACGCAGTATTTT. Its translation is CASSLTGDTQYF.